A selection of T cell receptor beta chains follows, all from one sample in a study of T-cell reconstitution after alpha-beta-depleted transplantation in children. TCRdb re-called the PCR reads with MiXCR, one entry per CDR3 protein. The sample yields under 450,000 distinct CDR3 sequences, around 15% seen once. Sequenced here: PBMCs, mostly from graft donor cells, sampled 360 days after TCRalphabeta/CD19-depleted stem cell transplant. These receptors were taken from a boy younger than two who had a stem cell transplant for Wiskott-Aldrich syndrome, so the T cells may come from the graft donor. Each CDR3 is given without its conserved first and last residue. Expanded clones get a size class; other rows say once, few or many, or leave the size out.

TRBV4-1	few	ASSHRSSNSPLH
TRBV5-1	few	ASSFRTGGEGTQY
TRBV6-1	few	ASTGATEMNYGYT
TRBV12-3/TRBV12-4	-	ASRGGSEKLF
TRBV6-1	many	ASSPTGNPYNEQF
TRBV30	-	AWSLHGRQPQH
TRBV12-3/TRBV12-4	-	ASSLFWRKISTDTQY
TRBV7-9	many	ASSNWDRVMDEQF
TRBV19	-	ASSKERPTDTQY
TRBV12-3/TRBV12-4	-	ASSLGGTPANQPQH
TRBV2	-	ASSDGFRTEAF
TRBV5-1	-	ASSLQGVQGTQY
TRBV20-1	few	SASWRDRYEQY